This record covers a single T cell receptor (beta chain). Trimming left V 5 bases short and J 1 base short, with 11 bases between. The CDR3 totals 14 residues. Germline-derived CDR1 and CDR2 are SGHAT and FQNNGV. These data come from a study of technical replicates of blood from a handful of donors. Sequencing was performed with immunoSEQ multiplex PCR; in TCRdb, only in-frame clones are kept and a portion is missing. The table shows approximately 82,000 clones, with approximately 94% occurring only once. The chain is built from TRBV11-2 and TRBJ1-1; a possible D gene is TRBD1 (5 bases). This clonotype was obtained from a human donor in good health. Sequenced material: T cells isolated from PBMCs. This CDR3 reads CASSLSRANTEAFF. The CDR3 DNA reads as TGTGCCAGCAGCCTGAGCAGGGCGAACACTGAAGCTTTCTTT.